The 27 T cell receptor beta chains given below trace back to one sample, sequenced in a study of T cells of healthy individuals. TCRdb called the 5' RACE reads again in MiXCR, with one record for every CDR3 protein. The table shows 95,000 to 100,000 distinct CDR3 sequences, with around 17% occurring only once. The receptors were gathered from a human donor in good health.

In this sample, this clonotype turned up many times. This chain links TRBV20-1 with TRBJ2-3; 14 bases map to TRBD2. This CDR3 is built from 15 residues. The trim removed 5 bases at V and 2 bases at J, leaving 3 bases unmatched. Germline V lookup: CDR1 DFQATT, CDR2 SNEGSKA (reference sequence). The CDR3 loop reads CSAWTSGGFTDTQYF. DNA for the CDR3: TGCAGTGCTTGGACTAGCGGGGGGTTCACAGATACGCAGTATTTT.

The CDR3 region is CASMRSSYNEQFF. The CDR3 nucleotides read TGTGCCAGCATGAGGAGCTCCTACAATGAGCAGTTCTTC. The rearrangement joins TRBV7-9 to TRBJ2-1; D gene ambiguous. The CDR3 is made up of 13 amino acids. Germline loops: CDR1 SEHNR, CDR2 FQNEAQ (reference sequence). Between the trimmed V and J ends, which lost 7 bases and 0 bases, there was a span of 7 bases.

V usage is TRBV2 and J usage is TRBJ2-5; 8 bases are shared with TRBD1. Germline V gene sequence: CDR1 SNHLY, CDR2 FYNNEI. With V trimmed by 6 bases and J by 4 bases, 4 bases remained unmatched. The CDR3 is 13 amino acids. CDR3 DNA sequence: TGTGCCAGCAGAGGAGACAGGGGAGAGACCCAGTACTTC. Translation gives CASRGDRGETQYF.

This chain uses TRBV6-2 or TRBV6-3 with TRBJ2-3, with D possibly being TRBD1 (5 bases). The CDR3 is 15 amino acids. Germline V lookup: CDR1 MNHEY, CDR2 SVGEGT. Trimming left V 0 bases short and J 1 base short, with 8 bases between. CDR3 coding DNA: TGTGCCAGCAGTTACTCGAAACAGGGCACAGATACGCAGTATTTT. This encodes CASSYSKQGTDTQYF.

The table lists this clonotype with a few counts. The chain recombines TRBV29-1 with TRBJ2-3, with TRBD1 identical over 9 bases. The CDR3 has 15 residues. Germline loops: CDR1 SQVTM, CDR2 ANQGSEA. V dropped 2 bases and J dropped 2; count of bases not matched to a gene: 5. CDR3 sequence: CSVEYGDRDTDTQYF. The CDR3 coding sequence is TGCAGCGTTGAATATGGGGACAGGGACACAGATACGCAGTATTTT.

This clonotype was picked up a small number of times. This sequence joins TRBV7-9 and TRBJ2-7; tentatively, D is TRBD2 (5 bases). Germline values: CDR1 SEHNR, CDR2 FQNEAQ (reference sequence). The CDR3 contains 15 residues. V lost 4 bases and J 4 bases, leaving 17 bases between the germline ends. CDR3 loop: CASSSGDGSGYEQYF. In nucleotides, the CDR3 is TGTGCCAGCAGCTCCGGAGACGGGTCGGGGTACGAGCAGTACTTC.

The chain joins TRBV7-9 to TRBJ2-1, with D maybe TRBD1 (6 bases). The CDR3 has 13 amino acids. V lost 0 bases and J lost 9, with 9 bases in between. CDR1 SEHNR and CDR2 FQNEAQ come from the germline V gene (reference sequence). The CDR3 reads CASSLATGGEQFF. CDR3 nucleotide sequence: TGTGCCAGCAGCTTAGCGACAGGTGGTGAGCAGTTCTTC.

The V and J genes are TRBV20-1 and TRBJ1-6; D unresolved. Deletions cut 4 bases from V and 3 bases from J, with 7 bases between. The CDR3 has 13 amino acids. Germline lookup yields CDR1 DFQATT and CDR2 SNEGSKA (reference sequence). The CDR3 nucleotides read TGCAGTGCTACCGAGAACTATAATTCACCCCTCCACTTT. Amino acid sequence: CSATENYNSPLHF.

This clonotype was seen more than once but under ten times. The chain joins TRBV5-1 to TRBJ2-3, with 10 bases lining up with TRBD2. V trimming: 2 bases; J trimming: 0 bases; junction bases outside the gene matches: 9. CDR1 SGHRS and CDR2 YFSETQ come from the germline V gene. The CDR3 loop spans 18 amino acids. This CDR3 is CASSFRAGGPSSTDTQYF. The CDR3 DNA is TGCGCCAGCAGCTTCCGAGCGGGAGGGCCATCTAGCACAGATACGCAGTATTTT.

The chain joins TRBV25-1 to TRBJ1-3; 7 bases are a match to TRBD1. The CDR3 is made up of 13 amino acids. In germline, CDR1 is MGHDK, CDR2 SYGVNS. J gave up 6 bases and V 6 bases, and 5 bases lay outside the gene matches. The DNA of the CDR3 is TGTGCCAGCAGAGACAGGGACGTAAACACCATATATTTT. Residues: CASRDRDVNTIYF.

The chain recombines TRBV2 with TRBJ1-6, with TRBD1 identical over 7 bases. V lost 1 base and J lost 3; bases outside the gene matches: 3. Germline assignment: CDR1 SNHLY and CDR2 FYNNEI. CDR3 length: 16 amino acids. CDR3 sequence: CASSEETGNYNSPLHF. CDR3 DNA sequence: TGTGCCAGCAGTGAAGAGACAGGGAACTATAATTCACCCCTCCACTTT.

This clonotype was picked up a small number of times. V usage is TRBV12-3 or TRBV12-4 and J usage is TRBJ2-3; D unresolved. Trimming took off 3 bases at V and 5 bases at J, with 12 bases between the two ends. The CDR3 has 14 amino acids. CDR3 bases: TGTGCCAGCAGTTTGGGCGTAGCCGGAGATACGCAGTATTTT. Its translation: CASSLGVAGDTQYF.

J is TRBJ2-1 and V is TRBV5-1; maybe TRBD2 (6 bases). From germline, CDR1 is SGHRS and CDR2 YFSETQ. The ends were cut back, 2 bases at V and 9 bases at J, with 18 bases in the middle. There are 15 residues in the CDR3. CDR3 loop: CASSFLTGVGGEQFF. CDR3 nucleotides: TGCGCCAGCAGCTTTTTAACGGGAGTGGGGGGTGAGCAGTTCTTC. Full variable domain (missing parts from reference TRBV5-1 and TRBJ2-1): KAGVTQTPRYLIKTRGQQVTLSCSPISGHRSVSWYQQTPGQGLQFLFEYFSETQRNKGNFPGRFSGRQFSNSRSEMNVSTLELGDSALYLCASSFLTGVGGEQFFGPGTRLTVL.

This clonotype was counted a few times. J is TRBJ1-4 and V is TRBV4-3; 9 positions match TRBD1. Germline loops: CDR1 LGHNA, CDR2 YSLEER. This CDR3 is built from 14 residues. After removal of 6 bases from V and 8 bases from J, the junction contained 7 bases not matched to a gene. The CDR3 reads CASRGGTGREKLFF. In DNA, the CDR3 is TGCGCCAGCAGAGGGGGGACAGGGAGGGAAAAACTGTTTTTT.

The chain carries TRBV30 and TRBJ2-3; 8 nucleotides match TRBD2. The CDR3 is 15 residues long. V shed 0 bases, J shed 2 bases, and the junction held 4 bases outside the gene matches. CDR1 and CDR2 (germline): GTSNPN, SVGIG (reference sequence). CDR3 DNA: TGTGCCTGGAGTGTACAAGCGGGGGCCACAGATACGCAGTATTTT. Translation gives CAWSVQAGATDTQYF.

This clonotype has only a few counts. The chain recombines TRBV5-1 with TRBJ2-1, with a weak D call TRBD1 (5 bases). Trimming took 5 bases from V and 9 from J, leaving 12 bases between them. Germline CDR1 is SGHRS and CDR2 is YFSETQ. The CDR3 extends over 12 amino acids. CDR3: CASSPAQGEQFF. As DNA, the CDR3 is TGCGCCAGCAGTCCCGCCCAGGGTGAGCAGTTCTTC.

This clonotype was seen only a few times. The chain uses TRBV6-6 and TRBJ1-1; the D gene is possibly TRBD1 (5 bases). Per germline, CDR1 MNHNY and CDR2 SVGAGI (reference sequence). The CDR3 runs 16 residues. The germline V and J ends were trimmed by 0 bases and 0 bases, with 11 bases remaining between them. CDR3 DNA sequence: TGTGCCAGCAGTTACTCGCTGGGACTCCTGAACACTGAAGCTTTCTTT. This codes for CASSYSLGLLNTEAFF.

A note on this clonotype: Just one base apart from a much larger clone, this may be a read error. CDR3 residues: CASSVRIGLNTEAFF. In nucleotides, the CDR3 is TGTGCCAGCAGCGTTAGGATCGGGTTGAACACTGAAGCTTTCTTT. The chain uses TRBV9 and TRBJ1-1; D unresolved. Trimming took off 2 bases at V and 0 bases at J, with 11 bases between the two ends. Germline V CDR1 and CDR2: SGDLS, YYNGEE. The length of the CDR3 is 15 residues.

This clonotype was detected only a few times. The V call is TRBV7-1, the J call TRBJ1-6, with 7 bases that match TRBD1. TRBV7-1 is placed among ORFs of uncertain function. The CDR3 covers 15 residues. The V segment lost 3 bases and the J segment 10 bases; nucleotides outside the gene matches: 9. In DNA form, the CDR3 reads TGTGCCAGCAGCTCGACAGGGTCTGAACGATCACCCCTCCACTTT. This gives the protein CASSSTGSERSPLHF.

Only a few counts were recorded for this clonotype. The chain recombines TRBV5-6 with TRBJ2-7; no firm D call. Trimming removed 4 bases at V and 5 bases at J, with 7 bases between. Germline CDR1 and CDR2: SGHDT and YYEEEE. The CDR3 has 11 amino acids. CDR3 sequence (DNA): TGTGCCAGCAGCGCTAACGACGAGCAGTACTTC. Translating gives CASSANDEQYF.

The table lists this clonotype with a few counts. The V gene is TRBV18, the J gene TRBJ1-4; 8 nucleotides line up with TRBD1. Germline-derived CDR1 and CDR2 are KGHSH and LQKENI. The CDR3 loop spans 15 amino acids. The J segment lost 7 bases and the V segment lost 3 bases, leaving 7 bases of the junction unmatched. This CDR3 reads CASSPAGGESEKLFF. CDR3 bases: TGTGCCAGCTCACCCGCAGGGGGCGAGAGTGAAAAACTGTTTTTT.

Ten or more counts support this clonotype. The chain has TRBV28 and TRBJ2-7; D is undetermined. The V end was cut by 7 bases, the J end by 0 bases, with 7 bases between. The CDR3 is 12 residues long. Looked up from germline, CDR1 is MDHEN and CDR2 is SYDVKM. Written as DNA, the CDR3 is TGTGCCAGCATGGAGAGCTCCTACGAGCAGTACTTC. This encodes CASMESSYEQYF.

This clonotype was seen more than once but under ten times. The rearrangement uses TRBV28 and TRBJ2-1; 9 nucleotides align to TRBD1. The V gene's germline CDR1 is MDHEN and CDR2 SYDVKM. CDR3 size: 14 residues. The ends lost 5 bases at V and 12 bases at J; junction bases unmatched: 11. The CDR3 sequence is CASSPSTGGVGQFF. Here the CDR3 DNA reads TGTGCCAGCAGTCCGTCTACAGGGGGCGTTGGGCAGTTCTTC.

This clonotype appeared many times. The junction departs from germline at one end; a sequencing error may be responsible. The CDR3 nucleotides read TGTGCCAGCAGTTTCCCAGGGACAGAGCAGTTTTTC. Encoded protein: CASSFPGTEQFF. The genes are TRBV27 and TRBJ2-1, with 7 positions matching TRBD1. Germline lookup yields CDR1 MNHEY and CDR2 SMNVEV (reference sequence). The CDR3 covers 12 residues.

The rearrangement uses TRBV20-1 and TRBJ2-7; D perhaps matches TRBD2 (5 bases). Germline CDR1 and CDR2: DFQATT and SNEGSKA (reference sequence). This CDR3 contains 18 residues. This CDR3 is CSARPTFMRWERDYEQYF. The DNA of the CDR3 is TGCAGCGCGAGGCCGACCTTTATGAGGTGGGAGAGAGACTACGAGCAGTACTTC.

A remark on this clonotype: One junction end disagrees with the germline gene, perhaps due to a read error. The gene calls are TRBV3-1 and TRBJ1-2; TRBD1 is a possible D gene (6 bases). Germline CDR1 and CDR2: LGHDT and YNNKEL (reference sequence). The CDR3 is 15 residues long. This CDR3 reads CASSQGTGTNYGYNF. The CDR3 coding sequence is TGTGCCAGCAGCCAAGGTACAGGGACTAACTATGGCTACAACTTC.

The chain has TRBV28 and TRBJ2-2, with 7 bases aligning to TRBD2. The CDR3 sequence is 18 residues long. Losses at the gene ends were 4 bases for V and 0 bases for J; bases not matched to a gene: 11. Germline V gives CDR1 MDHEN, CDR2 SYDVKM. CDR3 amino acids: CASSYLAGANANTGELFF. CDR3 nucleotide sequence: TGTGCCAGCAGTTATTTGGCGGGAGCTAACGCGAACACCGGGGAGCTGTTTTTT.